Presented here are 20 T cell receptor beta chains from one specimen sequenced in a study of early T cells in non-severe SARS-CoV-2 infection. Via MiXCR, TCRdb re-called the 5' RACE reads, giving one row per CDR3 protein. The profile shows tens of thousands of distinct CDR3 sequences, about 5% of them singletons. Sequenced material: whole blood. These receptors were taken from an adult who was a healthcare worker with PCR-confirmed SARS-CoV-2 infection or an uninfected control (not recorded which).

Many counts were recorded for this clonotype. The V and J genes are TRBV12-3 or TRBV12-4 and TRBJ2-5; 8 nucleotides match TRBD1. V shed 5 bases, J shed 5 bases, and the junction held 7 bases outside the gene matches. This CDR3 contains 14 residues. CDR3 sequence reads: CASSPGQGWETQYF. CDR3 DNA: TGTGCCAGCAGTCCAGGACAGGGATGGGAGACCCAGTACTTC.

At least ten counts were recorded for this clonotype. J is TRBJ1-2 and V is TRBV29-1, with TRBD1 matching over 9 bases. CDR3 size: 12 residues. Germline V gene data show CDR1 as SQVTM and CDR2 as ANQGSEA. V was pared by 4 bases and J by 8 bases, with 5 bases of the junction left unmatched. For the CDR3, the DNA is TGCAGCGTTGGGGGACAGGGTGAAGGCTACACCTTC. As protein: CSVGGQGEGYTF.

This clonotype was recorded many times. The chain carries TRBV3-1 and TRBJ2-7; maybe TRBD2 (6 bases). Germline lookup yields CDR1 LGHDT and CDR2 YNNKEL (reference sequence). This CDR3 is built from 13 residues. V was clipped by 1 base and J by 6 bases, with 10 bases between them. CDR3 residues: CASSQVEGSEQYF. The CDR3 DNA is TGTGCCAGCAGCCAAGTGGAGGGAAGCGAGCAGTACTTC.

The table lists this clonotype with many counts. This chain uses TRBV11-2 with TRBJ2-5; 10 bases are shared with TRBD1. The CDR3 loop spans 16 amino acids. V was pared by 8 bases and J by 2 bases, with 11 bases of the junction left unmatched. Germline CDR1 is SGHAT and CDR2 is FQNNGV. The CDR3 loop reads CASDRRLGQGQETQYF. CDR3 DNA sequence: TGTGCCAGCGACCGGCGGTTGGGACAGGGGCAAGAGACCCAGTACTTC.

This clonotype was observed many times. The chain is built from TRBV27 and TRBJ2-4, with TRBD1 identical over 9 bases. This CDR3 comprises 13 residues. The germline V gene has CDR1 MNHEY and CDR2 SMNVEV (reference sequence). With V trimmed by 9 bases and J by 6 bases, 6 bases remained unmatched. DNA of the CDR3: TGTGCCAGTCGGACAGGGGCGGTAAACATTCAGTACTTC. It is translated as CASRTGAVNIQYF.

This clonotype was seen a handful of times. In DNA, the CDR3 is TGTGCCAGCAGTCTGAACACAGATACGCAGTATTTT. Amino acids: CASSLNTDTQYF. The chain joins TRBV25-1 to TRBJ2-3, with D unclear. The CDR3 length is 12 residues. Trimming stripped 5 bases from V and 2 bases from J, with 5 bases between. Germline V CDR1 and CDR2: MGHDK, SYGVNS.

The chain combines TRBV6-1 with TRBJ2-2, with D uncertain. The germline V gene has CDR1 MNHNS and CDR2 SASEGT. The CDR3 extends over 13 amino acids. Trimming cost V 0 bases and J 8 bases, with 7 bases left between them. The CDR3 DNA reads TGTGCCAGCAGTGAAGCTGGCCGAGGGGAGCTGTTTTTT. Encoded protein: CASSEAGRGELFF.

A few counts support this clonotype. The chain employs TRBV27 and TRBJ2-6; D is undetermined. The CDR3 runs 16 residues. Germline loops: CDR1 MNHEY, CDR2 SMNVEV (reference sequence). Trimming pared 6 bases from V and 0 bases from J, leaving 12 bases between. The DNA for the CDR3 is TGTGCCAGCAGCCTCAACTGGCTCTCTGGGGCCAACGTCCTGACTTTC. It encodes CASSLNWLSGANVLTF. The whole variable domain, remainder taken from reference TRBV27 and TRBJ2-6, is EAQVTQNPRYLITVTGKKLTVTCSQNMNHEYMSWYRQDPGLGLRQIYYSMNVEVTDKGDVPEGYKVSRKEKRNFPLILESPSPNQTSLYFCASSLNWLSGANVLTFGAGSRLTVL.

This clonotype was counted many times. This rearrangement joins TRBV27 to TRBJ2-7; perhaps TRBD2 as D (6 bases). Trimming removed 4 bases at V and 2 bases at J, with 9 bases between. This CDR3 comprises 13 residues. Germline CDR1 reads MNHEY; CDR2 reads SMNVEV (reference sequence). The CDR3 loop reads CASSYKRAYEQYF. The CDR3 DNA sequence: TGTGCCAGCAGTTACAAGCGGGCCTACGAGCAGTACTTC.

This clonotype has a count of ten or more. The chain combines TRBV28 with TRBJ2-7, with TRBD1 matching over 7 bases. The CDR3 extends over 14 amino acids. V lost 6 bases, J lost 3 bases, and 8 bases stayed unmatched. The germline CDR1 and CDR2 sequences are MDHEN and SYDVKM. CDR3 DNA sequence: TGTGCCAGCAGACCAGGACAGGTCGACTACGAGCAGTACTTC. Residues: CASRPGQVDYEQYF.

The rearrangement links TRBV24-1 to TRBJ2-7, with D maybe TRBD2 (5 bases). CDR1 is KGHDR and CDR2 is SFDVKD in the germline V gene. With 3 bases removed from V and 5 bases from J, the gap between germline ends came to 10 bases. The CDR3 loop spans 13 amino acids. Here the CDR3 reads CATSDGSRDEQYF. CDR3 sequence (DNA): TGTGCCACCAGTGATGGATCGAGGGACGAGCAGTACTTC.

This clonotype has at least ten counts. V and J are TRBV5-5 and TRBJ1-1, with D unclear. Germline V gives CDR1 SGHKS, CDR2 YYEKEE (reference sequence). The CDR3 runs to 13 residues. V was pared by 2 bases and J by 0 bases, with 5 bases between. The CDR3: CASSFTMNTEAFF. CDR3 DNA sequence: TGTGCCAGCAGCTTCACAATGAACACTGAAGCTTTCTTT. The full variable domain, rest sourced from reference TRBV5-5 and TRBJ1-1, is DAGVTQSPTHLIKTRGQQVTLRCSPISGHKSVSWYQQVLGQGPQFIFQYYEKEERGRGNFPDRFSARQFPNYSSELNVNALLLGDSALYLCASSFTMNTEAFFGQGTRLTVV.

A note on this clonotype: At one end the junction does not follow the germline gene, possibly because of a read error. The chain links TRBV7-7 to TRBJ2-2; TRBD2 matches at 8 bases. CDR1 is SSHAT, CDR2 FNYEAQ, per germline (reference sequence). CDR3 length: 14 residues. The CDR3 sequence is CASSSGTRTGELFF. In DNA, the CDR3 is TGTGCTAGCAGCTCCGGGACTAGGACCGGGGAGCTGTTTTTT.

Concerning this clonotype: A junction end diverges from the germline sequence, so it may reflect a read error. The genes are TRBV7-7 and TRBJ2-1; 9 bases are a match to TRBD2. The CDR3 sequence is 16 residues long. Germline V gene data show CDR1 as SSHAT and CDR2 as FNYEAQ (reference sequence). The CDR3 region is CASSLDGSGGYNEQFF. DNA for the CDR3: TGTGCTAGCAGCTTAGACGGTAGCGGGGGCTACAATGAGCAGTTCTTC.

Only a few counts were recorded for this clonotype. The chain is built from TRBV7-9 and TRBJ1-6; 7 bases map to TRBD1. The CDR3 extends over 15 amino acids. The germline gives CDR1 SEHNR, CDR2 FQNEAQ (reference sequence). Losses at the gene ends were 4 bases for V and 4 bases for J; bases not matched to a gene: 4. The CDR3 loop reads CASSYGTDYNSPLHF. The DNA for the CDR3 is TGTGCCAGCAGCTATGGGACAGATTATAATTCACCCCTCCACTTT.

This clonotype was recorded at least ten times. The chain couples TRBV19 to TRBJ2-1; perhaps TRBD1 as D (5 bases). CDR1 LNHDA and CDR2 SQIVND come from the germline V gene (reference sequence). The V end lost 8 bases, the J end lost 8 bases, and 19 bases lay between the germline ends. This CDR3 has 14 amino acids. This CDR3 reads CASSMGPQSDEQFF. CDR3 sequence (DNA): TGTGCCAGTTCGATGGGGCCACAGTCCGATGAGCAGTTCTTC.

This clonotype showed up many times. The chain employs TRBV5-5 and TRBJ2-7; 9 positions match TRBD1. The CDR3 is 16 amino acids. The V gene end was trimmed by 2 bases and the J gene end by 4 bases; junction bases not matched to a gene: 10. Looked up from germline, CDR1 is SGHKS and CDR2 is YYEKEE (reference sequence). The CDR3 nucleotides read TGTGCCAGCAGCTTCCCCGCGGGACAGGGAAGATACGAGCAGTACTTC. Amino acid sequence: CASSFPAGQGRYEQYF.

This clonotype appeared a few times. The J gene is TRBJ1-1, the V gene TRBV29-1; D unresolved. The CDR3 contains 13 residues. Trimming took off 6 bases at V and 7 bases at J, with 18 bases between the two ends. The germline V gene encodes CDR1 SQVTM and CDR2 ANQGSEA. The CDR3 sequence is CSVLSGQAVEAFF. CDR3 DNA sequence: TGCAGCGTCTTAAGTGGCCAGGCGGTTGAAGCTTTCTTT.

The rearrangement links TRBV29-1 to TRBJ1-1, with no clear D. V shed 7 bases and J shed 1 base, with 13 bases lying between them. The CDR3 spans 13 residues. Per germline, CDR1 SQVTM and CDR2 ANQGSEA. DNA of the CDR3: TGCAGCGCCTCGGCAGCGCAGAACACTGAAGCTTTCTTT. Protein: CSASAAQNTEAFF.

This clonotype was detected many times. One junction end disagrees with the germline gene, perhaps due to a read error. The rearrangement links TRBV7-7 to TRBJ2-2; D possibly corresponds to TRBD2 (5 bases). This CDR3 has 16 amino acids. Germline V gene sequence: CDR1 SSHAT, CDR2 FNYEAQ (reference sequence). For the CDR3, the DNA is TGTGCTAGCAGCTACGGCCGTGGAGGCGTCACCGGGGAGCTGTTTTTT. Protein: CASSYGRGGVTGELFF.